The 18 T cell receptor beta chains listed next were all sequenced from one sample in a study of blood T cell repertoires in COVID-19. The table came from immunoSEQ multiplex PCR; TCRdb's copy has only in-frame clones and leaves some out. The sample shows roughly 69,000 clones, roughly 82% of them seen only once. Source material: peripheral blood. The source of these receptors is a human donor in a cohort sampled during active COVID-19.

In this sample, this clone turned up a few times. CDR3: CASSPLAGGPYEQYF. DNA of the CDR3: TGTGCCAGCAGCCCCCTAGCGGGGGGGCCCTACGAGCAGTACTTC. The J gene is TRBJ2-7, the V gene TRBV5-6; 12 bases align to TRBD2. V shed 4 bases, J shed 2 bases, and the junction held 4 bases outside the gene matches. The CDR3 runs 15 residues. CDR1 is SGHDT, CDR2 YYEEEE, per germline.

This chain joins TRBV7-2 and TRBJ2-7; D is undetermined. Between the trimmed V and J ends, which lost 3 bases and 0 bases, there was a span of 6 bases. CDR1 is SGHTA and CDR2 is FQGNSA in the germline V gene. This CDR3 comprises 13 residues. The CDR3 region has the DNA TGTGCCAGCAGCTTGGAGAGCTCCTACGAGCAGTACTTC. Its translation is CASSLESSYEQYF. Full variable domain (rest looked up from reference TRBV7-2 and TRBJ2-7): GAGVSQSPSNKVTEKGKDVELRCDPISGHTALYWYRQSLGQGLEFLIYFQGNSAPDKSGLPSDRFSAERTGGSVSTLTIQRTQQEDSAVYLCASSLESSYEQYFGPGTRLTVT.

The chain couples TRBV24-1 to TRBJ1-5; no definite D call. The CDR3 covers 13 residues. Trimming left V 7 bases short and J 5 bases short, with 11 bases between. Germline lookup yields CDR1 KGHDR and CDR2 SFDVKD. The CDR3 DNA is TGTGCCACCAGCCGCGTGGGCGATCAGCCCCAGCATTTT. This translates into CATSRVGDQPQHF.

The rearrangement links TRBV10-1 to TRBJ2-6; D is possibly TRBD2 (6 bases). V lost 7 bases to trimming and J lost 0 bases, with 16 bases between them. The CDR3 is 17 residues long. Germline lookup yields CDR1 WNHNN and CDR2 SYGVQD (reference sequence). The CDR3 nucleotides are TGCGCCAGCAAACGGGACTCCACCTTCTCTGGGGCCAACGTCCTGACTTTC. It codes for CASKRDSTFSGANVLTF.

The chain carries TRBV6-5 and TRBJ1-6; TRBD1 aligns across 8 bases. Germline V gene data show CDR1 as MNHEY and CDR2 as SVGAGI. There are 14 residues in the CDR3. V shed 10 bases and J 6 bases; nucleotides not matched to a gene: 8. In DNA form, the CDR3 reads TGTGCCACCACGGACGGACAGGGTAATTCACCCCTCCACTTT. Protein sequence: CATTDGQGNSPLHF.

This clone was detected a few times. The V call is TRBV9, the J call TRBJ1-2, with 8 bases identical to TRBD1. The CDR3 spans 13 residues. J was trimmed by 4 bases and V by 4 bases; bases with no gene match: 3. CDR1 SGDLS and CDR2 YYNGEE come from the germline V gene. The DNA for the CDR3 is TGTGCCAGCAGCTCAACAGGGGGCTATGGCTACACCTTC. Amino acid sequence: CASSSTGGYGYTF. Full variable domain (rest looked up from reference TRBV9 and TRBJ1-2): DSGVTQTPKHLITATGQRVTLRCSPRSGDLSVYWYQQSLDQGLQFLIQYYNGEERAKGNILERFSAQQFPDLHSELNLSSLELGDSALYFCASSSTGGYGYTFGSGTRLTVV.

This clone was observed once. The chain joins TRBV4-2 to TRBJ2-3, with 9 bases aligning to TRBD1. The germline gives CDR1 LGHNA, CDR2 YNFKEQ. The CDR3 covers 16 residues. V shed 4 bases and J 1 base; nucleotides not matched to a gene: 6. The CDR3 DNA follows: TGTGCCAGCAGCCCCCAACAGGGGGCGGGCACAGATACGCAGTATTTT. Amino acids: CASSPQQGAGTDTQYF.

The chain links TRBV6-2 or TRBV6-3 to TRBJ1-6; 8 bases match TRBD1. The CDR3 is made up of 15 amino acids. V trimming: 3 bases; J trimming: 7 bases; junction bases outside the gene matches: 5. CDR1 is MNHEY and CDR2 is SVGEGT in the germline V gene. The DNA for the CDR3 is TGTGCCAGCAGTTATCAGGGGGCTTTGAATTCACCCCTCCACTTT. This codes for CASSYQGALNSPLHF.

The rearrangement joins TRBV7-2 to TRBJ2-1; D is ambiguous. V shed 0 bases and J shed 6 bases, with 15 bases lying between them. The CDR3 spans 16 residues. Germline V gene lookup returns CDR1 SGHTA and CDR2 FQGNSA. CDR3 sequence: CASSLALSGRSNEQFF. The CDR3 DNA sequence: TGTGCCAGCAGCTTAGCCTTATCCGGCAGGTCCAATGAGCAGTTCTTC.

The chain employs TRBV6-5 and TRBJ1-4; D unresolved. Germline CDR1 reads MNHEY; CDR2 reads SVGAGI. The CDR3 extends over 15 amino acids. Deletions cut 5 bases from V and 2 bases from J, with 12 bases between. The chain's CDR3 is CASSQNPGTNEKLFF. The CDR3 DNA sequence: TGTGCCAGCAGTCAAAATCCGGGGACTAATGAAAAACTGTTTTTT.

In its sample, this clone is medium-sized. V gene TRBV5-4 combines with J gene TRBJ1-1; no definite D call. Germline CDR1 is SGHNT and CDR2 is YYREEE (reference sequence). This CDR3 is 14 amino acids long. With 0 bases removed from V and 2 bases from J, the gap between germline ends came to 8 bases. CDR3: CASSLVGSNTEAFF. The CDR3 DNA sequence: TGTGCCAGCAGCTTGGTAGGGAGTAACACTGAAGCTTTCTTT. The full variable domain, rest sourced from reference TRBV5-4 and TRBJ1-1, is ETGVTQSPTHLIKTRGQQVTLRCSSQSGHNTVSWYQQALGQGPQFIFQYYREEENGRGNFPPRFSGLQFPNYSSELNVNALELDDSALYLCASSLVGSNTEAFFGQGTRLTVV.

The chain is built from TRBV11-2 and TRBJ2-3, with 7 positions matching TRBD2. The CDR3 runs to 14 residues. Germline V gives CDR1 SGHAT, CDR2 FQNNGV. The J segment lost 7 bases and the V segment lost 3 bases, leaving 7 bases of the junction unmatched. The CDR3 nucleotides read TGTGCCAGCAGCTTCATTGGGGGGGGAAATACGCAGTATTTT. Translated, it gives CASSFIGGGNTQYF.

V and J are TRBV2 and TRBJ1-4; 9 bases map to TRBD1. The germline V gene encodes CDR1 SNHLY and CDR2 FYNNEI. This CDR3 region has 15 residues. V was pared by 4 bases and J by 8 bases, with 8 bases of the junction left unmatched. The DNA of the CDR3 is TGTGCCAGCAGTGGAATGGGACAGGGTAACGAAAAACTGTTTTTT. It specifies CASSGMGQGNEKLFF.

The chain combines TRBV7-9 with TRBJ2-5; a possible D gene is TRBD2 (7 bases). The CDR3 has 19 amino acids. From germline, CDR1 is SEHNR and CDR2 FQNEAQ (reference sequence). With 5 bases removed from V and 5 bases from J, the gap between germline ends came to 30 bases. The CDR3: CASSLGAGAIPLPLETQYF. CDR3 nucleotides: TGTGCCAGCAGCCTAGGGGCGGGGGCGATTCCACTACCCTTGGAGACCCAGTACTTC.

This sequence joins TRBV7-2 and TRBJ2-3; the match to TRBD2 covers 7 bases. Trimming cost V 4 bases and J 1 base; bases outside gene matches: 5. CDR1 SGHTA and CDR2 FQGNSA come from the germline V gene. The CDR3 is 15 residues long. This CDR3 is CASSSLAGRTDTQYF. The CDR3 DNA reads TGTGCCAGCAGCTCGTTAGCGGGCCGCACAGATACGCAGTATTTT.

V is TRBV19 and J is TRBJ1-3; 7 bases agree with TRBD1. The CDR3 has 14 amino acids. V lost 6 bases to trimming and J lost 2 bases; unmatched junction nucleotides: 4. The V gene's germline CDR1 is LNHDA and CDR2 SQIVND (reference sequence). CDR3 protein: CASRPQGAGNTIYF. The DNA of the CDR3 is TGTGCCAGTAGACCCCAGGGGGCTGGAAACACCATATATTTT.

The chain is built from TRBV28 and TRBJ1-5, with 8 nucleotides matching TRBD1. The CDR3 runs to 16 residues. Looked up from germline, CDR1 is MDHEN and CDR2 is SYDVKM. Trimming removed 5 bases from V and 0 bases from J; junction bases left unmatched: 6. The CDR3 here is CASSPRDRNSNQPQHF. In DNA, the CDR3 is TGTGCCAGCAGTCCACGGGACAGGAATAGCAATCAGCCCCAGCATTTT.

The chain carries TRBV19 and TRBJ1-1; D possibly corresponds to TRBD1 (6 bases). Looked up from germline, CDR1 is LNHDA and CDR2 is SQIVND (reference sequence). The CDR3 sequence is 17 residues long. The V end lost 6 bases, the J end lost 1 base, and 21 bases lay between the germline ends. CDR3 region: CASRPFPGQSPNTEAFF. CDR3 in DNA: TGTGCCAGTAGACCCTTCCCTGGACAGAGTCCGAACACTGAAGCTTTCTTT.